This T cell receptor beta chain came from a study of identical twins. This clonotype was seen only a few times. Germline values: CDR1 SQVTM, CDR2 ANQGSEA. The junction had 6 bases not matched to a gene; V was cut back by 0 bases and J by 8 bases. The CDR3 has 14 residues. A universal primer site was incorporated via template switching, and the cDNA contained unique molecular identifiers. One entry per CDR3 protein, called by TCRdb with MiXCR from the 5' RACE reads. The sample shows roughly 350,000 distinct CDR3 sequences, approximately 9.1% of them seen only once. Sequencing was carried out using naive T cells sorted from blood. This sequence joins TRBV29-1 and TRBJ2-1, with 8 bases lining up with TRBD1. The receptor's source is a woman between 45 and 60 years old in good health. This CDR3 is CSVEDYRGMYEQFF. CDR3 in DNA: TGCAGCGTTGAAGATTACAGGGGGATGTATGAGCAGTTCTTC.